What follows are 30 T cell receptor beta chains derived from one specimen sequenced in a study of blood T cell repertoires in COVID-19. TCRdb's copy holds only in-frame clones and misses some; the assay was immunoSEQ multiplex PCR. The table shows about 370,000 clones, with 80% to 90% occurring only once. What was sequenced was PBMCs or T cells enriched from blood (not recorded which). The receptors derive from a man aged 18-30 years who had recovered from COVID-19.

The CDR3 DNA reads as TGTGCCAGCTCACACGCGAGGACAGCCCTCTATGGCTACACCTTC. Residues: CASSHARTALYGYTF. The chain recombines TRBV18 with TRBJ1-2, with D tentatively TRBD1 (6 bases). The germline gives CDR1 KGHSH, CDR2 LQKENI. The CDR3 spans 15 residues. V dropped 4 bases and J dropped 4 bases, with 16 bases sitting between them.

The rearrangement joins TRBV7-9 to TRBJ1-2; a possible D gene is TRBD1 (6 bases). V was pared by 1 base and J by 8 bases, with 14 bases between. The CDR3 spans 14 residues. CDR1 SEHNR and CDR2 FQNEAQ come from the germline V gene (reference sequence). The CDR3 DNA reads TGTGCCAGCAGCTTAGGGACAGTAATCCAGGGCTACACCTTC. The encoded protein is CASSLGTVIQGYTF.

The rearrangement joins TRBV10-1 to TRBJ1-1, with 7 bases fitting TRBD1. There are 13 residues in the CDR3. The ends lost 7 bases at V and 1 base at J; junction bases unmatched: 3. Germline CDR1 reads WNHNN; CDR2 reads SYGVQD (reference sequence). The CDR3 is CASTQGRNTEAFF. The CDR3 nucleotides read TGCGCCAGCACACAGGGGAGGAACACTGAAGCTTTCTTT.

The rearrangement uses TRBV6-1 and TRBJ2-1, with TRBD2 identical over 11 bases. The CDR3 has 15 amino acids. Trimming at V came to 3 bases and at J to 8 bases, leaving 6 bases not matched to a gene. Looked up from germline, CDR1 is MNHNS and CDR2 is SASEGT. This CDR3 is CASSDRSGGADEQFF. The CDR3 DNA reads TGTGCCAGCAGTGACCGTAGCGGGGGGGCGGATGAGCAGTTCTTC.

This clone has just one count. The chain links TRBV29-1 to TRBJ2-3; 7 nucleotides line up with TRBD2. J was trimmed by 2 bases and V by 4 bases; bases with no gene match: 3. Germline loops: CDR1 SQVTM, CDR2 ANQGSEA. The CDR3 is 13 amino acids. CDR3 region: CSVAGTTTDTQYF. CDR3 sequence (DNA): TGCAGCGTTGCAGGGACTACCACAGATACGCAGTATTTT.

The chain is built from TRBV9 and TRBJ2-3; weak D call: TRBD1 (6 bases). V was cut by 0 bases and J by 0 bases, with 11 bases left in between. The CDR3 has 16 amino acids. CDR1 is SGDLS and CDR2 is YYNGEE in the germline V gene. The CDR3 region has the DNA TGTGCCAGCAGCGTAGAGGTGGGGGCGAGCACAGATACGCAGTATTTT. It is translated as CASSVEVGASTDTQYF.

To note about this clone: Other DNA sequences in the sample encode the same CDR3. V gene TRBV5-1 combines with J gene TRBJ1-3; a possible D gene is TRBD1 (6 bases). V lost 4 bases to trimming and J lost 0 bases, with 8 bases between them. Germline V lookup: CDR1 SGHRS, CDR2 YFSETQ. The CDR3 is 14 amino acids. The CDR3 protein is CASSLQGSGNTIYF. The CDR3 DNA sequence: TGCGCCAGCAGCCTACAGGGCTCTGGAAACACCATATATTTT.

This chain connects TRBV6-5 to TRBJ2-7; 8 bases are shared with TRBD2. In germline, CDR1 is MNHEY, CDR2 SVGAGI. J was trimmed by 2 bases and V by 8 bases; bases with no gene match: 5. CDR3 size: 13 residues. The CDR3 coding sequence is TGTGCCAGCGGACTAGCAGGGGCCTACGAGCAGTACTTC. Protein product: CASGLAGAYEQYF.

The chain employs TRBV19 and TRBJ1-1; possibly TRBD1 for D (5 bases). V lost 7 bases, J lost 10 bases, and 16 bases lay in between. Germline-derived CDR1 and CDR2 are LNHDA and SQIVND (reference sequence). The CDR3 loop spans 12 amino acids. The CDR3 sequence: CASNGGTAGAFF. CDR3 sequence (DNA): TGTGCCAGTAACGGGGGGACGGCGGGAGCTTTCTTT.

Comments on this clone: Other nucleotide sequences from this sample produce the same CDR3. The rearrangement joins TRBV6-5 to TRBJ1-5, with D unclear. V lost 0 bases and J lost 1, with 7 bases in between. The CDR3 covers 15 residues. Germline assignment: CDR1 MNHEY and CDR2 SVGAGI. The CDR3 loop is CASSYSTGSNQPQHF. For the CDR3, the DNA is TGTGCCAGCAGTTACTCGACGGGGAGCAATCAGCCCCAGCATTTT.

The chain is built from TRBV28 and TRBJ2-2; tentatively, D is TRBD2 (6 bases). The CDR3 has 14 amino acids. CDR1 and CDR2 (germline): MDHEN, SYDVKM. V was shortened by 0 bases and J by 5 bases, with 7 bases between the two germline ends. CDR3 coding DNA: TGTGCCAGCAGTTTATGGGAGGGGACCGGGGAGCTGTTTTTT. This translates into CASSLWEGTGELFF.

The chain joins TRBV5-1 to TRBJ1-4, with unresolved D. Germline V lookup: CDR1 SGHRS, CDR2 YFSETQ. This CDR3 comprises 16 residues. With 6 bases removed from V and 3 bases from J, the gap between germline ends came to 18 bases. DNA for the CDR3: TGCGCCAGCACAGAGGGCCCGCGGAGCCCTAATGAAAAACTGTTTTTT. Amino acids: CASTEGPRSPNEKLFF. The whole variable domain, remainder taken from reference TRBV5-1 and TRBJ1-4, is KAGVTQTPRYLIKTRGQQVTLSCSPISGHRSVSWYQQTPGQGLQFLFEYFSETQRNKGNFPGRFSGRQFSNSRSEMNVSTLELGDSALYLCASTEGPRSPNEKLFFGSGTQLSVL.

The chain carries TRBV5-1 and TRBJ2-7, with 7 bases lining up with TRBD2. V was clipped by 0 bases and J by 6 bases; unmatched bases: 12. The CDR3 has 16 amino acids. The V gene's germline CDR1 is SGHRS and CDR2 YFSETQ. This CDR3 reads CASSLAGASGLFEQYF. CDR3 nucleotides: TGCGCCAGCAGCTTGGCCGGGGCTAGCGGCTTGTTCGAGCAGTACTTC.

The rearrangement links TRBV7-3 to TRBJ1-1; 7 bases fit TRBD1. The germline V gene has CDR1 SGHTA and CDR2 FQGTGA. V trimming: 5 bases; J trimming: 2 bases; junction bases outside the gene matches: 5. The CDR3 runs 14 residues. The CDR3 nucleotides read TGTGCCAGCAGCCCACGACAGGGTAACACTGAAGCTTTCTTT. Translated, it gives CASSPRQGNTEAFF.

The V call is TRBV10-3, the J call TRBJ2-3, with TRBD2 matching 12 bases. Germline CDR1 and CDR2: ENHRY and SYGVKD. The ends lost 3 bases at V and 0 bases at J; junction bases unmatched: 10. The CDR3 runs to 19 residues. Here the CDR3 reads CAISDLTSGGQTSTDTQYF. Here the CDR3 DNA reads TGTGCCATCAGTGATTTGACTAGCGGGGGCCAAACTAGCACAGATACGCAGTATTTT.

The chain uses TRBV9 and TRBJ1-4; D not resolved. Germline V gene lookup returns CDR1 SGDLS and CDR2 YYNGEE. Trimming removed 0 bases at V and 10 bases at J, with 13 bases between. The CDR3 extends over 14 amino acids. The DNA of the CDR3 is TGTGCCAGCAGCGTAGAGGCCCACGAGGGAAAACTGTTTTTT. As protein: CASSVEAHEGKLFF. The variable domain in full, completed from reference TRBV9 and TRBJ1-4, reads DSGVTQTPKHLITATGQRVTLRCSPRSGDLSVYWYQQSLDQGLQFLIQYYNGEERAKGNILERFSAQQFPDLHSELNLSSLELGDSALYFCASSVEAHEGKLFFGSGTQLSVL.

The chain is built from TRBV3-1 (or the pseudogene TRBV3-2) and TRBJ2-4; D might be TRBD1 (6 bases). V lost 5 bases and J lost 1, with 12 bases in between. CDR1 and CDR2 from the germline V gene are LGHDT and YNNKEL (reference sequence). There are 15 residues in the CDR3. CDR3 coding DNA: TGTGCCAGCAGCGATCCTGACAGGGCCAAAAACATTCAGTACTTC. Translating it yields CASSDPDRAKNIQYF.

The gene calls are TRBV14 and TRBJ1-2, with unresolved D. The CDR3 has 14 residues. Germline V gene lookup returns CDR1 SGHDN and CDR2 FVKESK. Trimming took off 0 bases at V and 8 bases at J, with 13 bases between the two ends. The CDR3 coding sequence is TGTGCCAGCAGCCAAGAAGCGGGGTTCCGGGGCTACACCTTC. Its protein product is CASSQEAGFRGYTF.

This chain uses TRBV7-8 with TRBJ1-5; D possibly corresponds to TRBD1 (6 bases). Germline V lookup: CDR1 SGHVS, CDR2 FQNEAQ. V lost 3 bases, J lost 1 base, and 10 bases lay in between. The CDR3 covers 15 residues. The CDR3 DNA sequence: TGTGCCAGCAGCTTCTCAGGGGACAGCAATCAGCCCCAGCATTTT. Protein: CASSFSGDSNQPQHF. Combining the CDR3 with reference TRBV7-8 and TRBJ1-5 gives the whole variable domain GAGVSQSPRYKVAKRGQDVALRCDPISGHVSLFWYQQALGQGPEFLTYFQNEAQLDKSGLPSDRFFAERPEGSVSTLKIQRTQQEDSAVYLCASSFSGDSNQPQHFGDGTRLSIL.

This rearrangement joins TRBV2 to TRBJ2-3; TRBD2 matches at 10 bases. The junction had 7 bases not matched to a gene; V was cut back by 0 bases and J by 4 bases. The CDR3 consists of 17 residues. CDR1 and CDR2 (germline): SNHLY, FYNNEI. The CDR3 loop is CASSEARAGGRADTQYF. The CDR3 DNA reads TGTGCCAGCAGTGAAGCTAGAGCGGGGGGGCGGGCAGATACGCAGTATTTT.

The chain has TRBV4-1 and TRBJ2-1; D remains unclear. Germline V gene data show CDR1 as MGHRA and CDR2 as YSYEKL. This CDR3 comprises 15 residues. Between the trimmed V and J ends, which lost 1 base and 0 bases, there was a span of 7 bases. The CDR3 here is CASSQAAYSYNEQFF. The CDR3 nucleotides are TGCGCCAGCAGCCAAGCTGCCTACTCCTACAATGAGCAGTTCTTC.

The V and J genes are TRBV5-1 and TRBJ1-5; 7 nucleotides agree with TRBD1. J was trimmed by 3 bases and V by 3 bases; bases with no gene match: 6. This CDR3 spans 15 amino acids. The germline gives CDR1 SGHRS, CDR2 YFSETQ. CDR3: CASSYEGQANQPQHF. CDR3 DNA: TGCGCCAGCAGCTATGAAGGACAGGCCAATCAGCCCCAGCATTTT.

The CDR3 here is CASRGQAENEQFF. The CDR3 coding sequence is TGTGCCAGTAGGGGACAGGCTGAAAATGAGCAGTTCTTC. The gene calls are TRBV11-3 and TRBJ2-1; 8 positions agree with TRBD1. V gave up 9 bases and J gave up 7 bases; unmatched junction bases: 8. CDR3 size: 13 residues. The V gene's germline CDR1 is SGHNT and CDR2 YENEEA.

Turning to this clone: The sample has other DNA sequences that encode this CDR3 too. The rearrangement joins TRBV7-3 to TRBJ1-1; 8 nucleotides align to TRBD1. Trimming removed 4 bases from V and 5 bases from J; junction bases left unmatched: 3. The CDR3 contains 13 residues. Germline CDR1 is SGHTA and CDR2 is FQGTGA. CDR3 sequence reads: CASSSQGGTEAFF. CDR3 bases: TGTGCCAGCAGCTCACAGGGGGGGACTGAAGCTTTCTTT.

The chain employs TRBV18 and TRBJ1-1; 9 bases fit TRBD1. CDR1 is KGHSH and CDR2 is LQKENI in the germline V gene. V shed 6 bases, J shed 5 bases, and the junction held 16 bases outside the gene matches. The CDR3 is made up of 17 amino acids. The CDR3 DNA reads as TGTGCCAGCTCGTCCCGACAGGGGGGATTTGCGTCGACTGAAGCTTTCTTT. Protein product: CASSSRQGGFASTEAFF.

This chain joins TRBV28 and TRBJ2-7; 10 bases line up with TRBD1. CDR3 length: 14 residues. The germline gives CDR1 MDHEN, CDR2 SYDVKM. With 3 bases clipped from V and 7 bases from J, the junction kept 6 bases outside the gene matches. This CDR3 is CASSFPGQGEEQYF. The CDR3 DNA reads as TGTGCCAGCAGTTTCCCCGGACAGGGGGAGGAGCAGTACTTC.

The chain carries TRBV5-1 and TRBJ2-7; D possibly corresponds to TRBD1 (5 bases). V lost 5 bases, J lost 2 bases, and 14 bases lay in between. Germline lookup yields CDR1 SGHRS and CDR2 YFSETQ. The CDR3 sequence is 14 residues long. The CDR3 region has the DNA TGCGCCAGCAGTTCAGACAGTCCCCCCTACGAGCAGTACTTC. Translation gives CASSSDSPPYEQYF.

The chain combines TRBV19 with TRBJ1-1, with 7 bases lining up with TRBD1. J was trimmed by 2 bases and V by 6 bases; bases with no gene match: 6. The CDR3 sequence is 14 residues long. Germline V CDR1 and CDR2: LNHDA, SQIVND (reference sequence). CDR3 region: CASRQGLDNTEAFF. The CDR3 coding sequence is TGTGCCAGTAGACAGGGGTTGGACAACACTGAAGCTTTCTTT. Looking up the rest from reference TRBV19 and TRBJ1-1 gives the full variable domain: DGGITQSPKYLFRKEGQNVTLSCEQNLNHDAMYWYRQDPGQGLRLIYYSQIVNDFQKGDIAEGYSVSREKKESFPLTVTSAQKNPTAFYLCASRQGLDNTEAFFGQGTRLTVV.

This clone was found once. The genes are TRBV2 and TRBJ1-4; possibly TRBD1 for D (6 bases). Trimming stripped 6 bases from V and 1 base from J, with 15 bases between. This CDR3 region has 16 residues. The germline gives CDR1 SNHLY, CDR2 FYNNEI. The CDR3 region is CASRGWGGLTNEKLFF. The DNA for the CDR3 is TGTGCCAGCAGAGGCTGGGGGGGCCTAACTAATGAAAAACTGTTTTTT.

The rearrangement links TRBV19 to TRBJ1-5; D unclear. This CDR3 contains 13 residues. V lost 1 base, J lost 7 bases, and 8 bases lay in between. Germline CDR1 and CDR2: LNHDA and SQIVND (reference sequence). CDR3 sequence reads: CASSIGGWQPQHF. CDR3 nucleotides: TGTGCCAGTAGTATAGGAGGTTGGCAGCCCCAGCATTTT.